This is a list of T cell receptor beta chains from one sample in a study of PD-1 blockade in mismatch repair-deficient tumors. Some clones are missing from TCRdb's copy, which holds only in-frame ones; the method was immunoSEQ multiplex PCR. Here the sample spans tens of thousands of clones, roughly 78% being singletons. The sample consisted of peripheral blood, taken 4 weeks after starting pembrolizumab. Every receptor here comes from an adult with mismatch repair-deficient cancer. CDR3s include the opening cysteine and the closing phenylalanine or tryptophan. A D gene is named only where the DNA matches it firmly. Some rows have no size entry. The others give once, few or many, or a class for an expanded clone.

v_call	clone_size	d_call	j_call	cdr3_nt	cdr3_aa
TRBV23-1	-	-	TRBJ2-4	TGCGCCAGCAGCCTTGACCTGAGTCACACGAAAAACATTCAGTACTTC	CASSLDLSHTKNIQYF
TRBV7-8	-	TRBD2	TRBJ2-3	TGTGCCAGCAGCTCAGATCTAGCGGGAGCTACGCAGTATTTT	CASSSDLAGATQYF
TRBV2	-	-	TRBJ1-1	TGTGCCAGCAGTGAAGTTACAGGTTTTGAAGCTTTCTTT	CASSEVTGFEAFF
TRBV29-1	-	-	TRBJ1-1	TGCAGCGTTGAAGGGTTGGGGCGGACTGAAGCTTTCTTT	CSVEGLGRTEAFF
TRBV30	once	-	TRBJ1-1	TGTGCCTGGGGCCGTCGAGGGGGTAACACTGAAGCTTTCTTT	CAWGRRGGNTEAFF
TRBV15	-	-	TRBJ1-1	TGTGCCACCAGCGGGAGCCCAGCCAACCCGTGGGCTTTCTTT	CATSGSPANPWAFF
TRBV19	-	-	TRBJ1-1	TGTGCCAGTAGTACCCCCCTTAGGGGAGGCACTGAAGCTTTCTTT	CASSTPLRGGTEAFF
TRBV7-9	medium-sized	TRBD1	TRBJ1-2	TGTGCCAGCAGCAAAAAAACAGGGGGTCGCGGCTACACCTTC	CASSKKTGGRGYTF
TRBV29-1	-	-	TRBJ2-3	TGCAGCGTACATGAAGGGGGTCCTAACCTAGCAGGAAGGCAATATGATACGCAGTATTTT	CSVHEGGPNLAGRQYDTQYF
TRBV2	-	-	TRBJ1-4	TGTGCCAGCAGTGAATTGACCGCAACTAATGAAAAACTGTTTTTT	CASSELTATNEKLFF
TRBV15	-	-	TRBJ2-3	TGTGCCACCAGCAGAGACCGCCCGCAGGGTACAGATACGCAGTATTTT	CATSRDRPQGTDTQYF
TRBV14	once	-	TRBJ1-1	TGTGCCAGCAGCCCGAGTAGGACTGAAGCTTTCTTT	CASSPSRTEAFF
TRBV19	once	TRBD2	TRBJ2-2	TGTGCCAGTAGTAGAGACCGTCCGCTAGCGGGAGGGCCGGGGACCGGGGAGCTGTTTTTT	CASSRDRPLAGGPGTGELFF
TRBV19	-	-	TRBJ2-1	TGTGCCAGTAGTATTCTGGGCGGCCCCAATGAGCAGTTCTTC	CASSILGGPNEQFF